The T cell receptor beta chain described here comes from a study of memory CD4+ T cells and cytomegalovirus serostatus. Study-level findings and limits: Suggested: most of the CMV-linked TCR signature lies in CD4+ memory cells.

With respect to this clone: Its cognate antigen is unknown.

Assay: immunoSEQ multiplex PCR; the TCRdb copy retains only in-frame clones and omits some. This table holds 45,000 to 65,000 clones, roughly 78% found once. Single viable CD3+CD4+CD8-CD45RO+ cells were sorted as the memory CD4+ T cells. CDR3 size: 16 residues. Trimming cost V 0 bases and J 5 bases; bases outside gene matches: 9. CDR1 and CDR2 (germline): SGHNT, YYREEE (reference sequence). Sequenced sample: memory CD4+ T cells from blood. The TCR originated in an adult in good health and CMV-seronegative. The chain combines TRBV5-4 with TRBJ2-5, with 8 bases aligning to TRBD1. In nucleotides, the CDR3 is TGTGCCAGCAGCTTGGGCCTCGCAGGGGGCGGGGAGACCCAGTACTTC. It codes for CASSLGLAGGGETQYF.